This T cell receptor beta chain comes out of a study of blood T cell repertoires in COVID-19. Study context: The United States, Italy and Spain were the sources of the acute and convalescent COVID-19 samples. PBMCs, B-cell-depleted T cells, or T cells provided the cDNA or gDNA that made up the material.

In the original processing: Estimation of nucleated cell counts relied on the amplification of reference gene primers. Sequencing used immunoSEQ multiplex PCR; TCRdb keeps in-frame clones, though not all of them. Clonal size and the V and J genes are those of that table, whereas D and trimming came from the DNA. The repertoire holds roughly 150,000 clones, with roughly 80% as singletons. The source material was peripheral blood. This TCR was sampled from a human donor in a cohort sampled during active COVID-19.

As DNA, the CDR3 is TGTGCCAGCAGCTTAAATTGGAGAGAGACCCAGTACTTC. It translates to CASSLNWRETQYF. V is TRBV7-3 and J is TRBJ2-5; D unresolved. Between the trimmed V and J ends, which lost 1 base and 4 bases, there was a span of 7 bases. This CDR3 region has 13 residues. CDR1 SGHTA and CDR2 FQGTGA come from the germline V gene.